The present TCR beta chain was sequenced within a study of T cells in Graves' hyperthyroidism and ophthalmopathy. Study-wide points: Blood shared most expanded thyroid clonotypes above 0.001.

In its sample, this clonotype was seen many times. Its antigen is as yet unknown. The CDR3 regions of TCR beta were amplified from RNA transcripts. A set of HTBI primers served as the primers for a first-round RT-PCR of the TCR CDR3. Each CDR3 protein gets one entry after TCRdb re-called the multiplex PCR reads with MiXCR. The sample contains roughly 500,000 distinct CDR3 sequences, roughly 46% of which appear only once. The length of the CDR3 is 14 residues. Trimming shortened V by 0 bases and J by 12 bases, and 12 bases separated the two germline ends. CDR1 MGHRA and CDR2 YSYEKL come from the germline V gene.

The clonotype originates from an adult woman with Graves' disease, either hyperthyroidism or ophthalmopathy (not recorded which). Sample: peripheral blood or thyroid tissue (not recorded which). The V and J genes are TRBV4-1 and TRBJ1-6; D may be TRBD1 (6 bases). The CDR3: CASSQEGGGRPLHF. CDR3 DNA sequence: TGCGCCAGCAGCCAAGAAGGGGGGGGGAGACCCCTCCACTTT.